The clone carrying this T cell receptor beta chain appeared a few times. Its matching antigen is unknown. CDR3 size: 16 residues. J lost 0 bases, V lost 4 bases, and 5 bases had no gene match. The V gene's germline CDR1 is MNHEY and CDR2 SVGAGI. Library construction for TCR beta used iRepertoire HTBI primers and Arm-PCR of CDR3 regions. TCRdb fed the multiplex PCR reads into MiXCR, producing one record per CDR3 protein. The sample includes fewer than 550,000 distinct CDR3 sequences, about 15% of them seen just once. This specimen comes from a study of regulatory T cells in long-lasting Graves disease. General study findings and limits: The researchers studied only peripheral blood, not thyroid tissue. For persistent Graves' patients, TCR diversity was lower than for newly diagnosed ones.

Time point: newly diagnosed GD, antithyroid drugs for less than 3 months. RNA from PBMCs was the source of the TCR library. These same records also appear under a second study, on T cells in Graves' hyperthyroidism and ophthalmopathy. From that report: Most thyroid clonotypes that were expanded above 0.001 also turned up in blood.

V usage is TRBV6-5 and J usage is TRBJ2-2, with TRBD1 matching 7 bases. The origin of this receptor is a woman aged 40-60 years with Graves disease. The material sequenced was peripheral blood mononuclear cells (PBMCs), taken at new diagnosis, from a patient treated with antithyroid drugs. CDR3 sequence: CASSFYRGSNTGELFF. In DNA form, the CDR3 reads TGTGCCAGCAGTTTCTACAGGGGCTCGAACACCGGGGAGCTGTTTTTT.